This T cell receptor beta chain was sequenced during a study of T cells in Graves' hyperthyroidism and ophthalmopathy. Study results and limitations: Clonotypes that were expanded in thyroid above 0.001 mostly appeared in blood too. Researchers report that a 13 V-J model separated ophthalmopathy from stable hyperthyroidism.

Inclusion characteristics of ophthalmopathy patients comprised a Clinical Activity Score of at least 3, a NOSPECS grade of at least 4, and duration under 3 months. Lactation, pregnancy, other autoimmune disease or uncontrolled infection led to exclusion of patients. Amplification of TCR beta CDR3 regions used RNA as the template. In the first-round RT-PCR of the TCR CDR3, the HTBI primer set was used. Using its own MiXCR run on the multiplex PCR reads, TCRdb lists one record per CDR3 protein. The sample has hundreds of thousands of distinct CDR3 sequences, 22% seen once. Germline values: CDR1 ENHRY, CDR2 SYGVKD. The length of the CDR3 is 12 residues. Trimming cost V 3 bases and J 3 bases, with 3 bases left between them. This clonotype was detected only a few times. What it binds is not known.

Sequencing was performed on blood. The chain links TRBV10-3 to TRBJ1-3; D gene unclear. The clonotype was recovered from a man aged 25 to 40 with Graves' ophthalmopathy. The CDR3 nucleotides are TGTGCCATCAGTGAAGGTGGAAACACCATATATTTT. This codes for CAISEGGNTIYF.